A selection of T cell receptor beta chains follows, all from one sample in a study of vaccination and CD4 T cells after COVID-19. TCRdb passed the PCR reads through MiXCR, listing each CDR3 protein once. The top ten hold 40% to 45% of the sample, which has roughly 4,000 distinct CDR3 sequences, about 40% seen once. The antigens these receptors bind are not known. The sequenced sample consisted of CD4+ T cells from blood, cultured in vitro. Receptors were obtained from a human donor in good health. The CDR3 runs from the conserved cysteine through the conserved F or W. The order of the fields is J gene, D gene, clone size, V gene, CDR3 protein, CDR3 DNA. The D gene is left open where the match is weak. Some rows have no size entry. The others give once, few or many, or a class for an expanded clone.

j_call: TRBJ1-1
d_call: NA
clone_size: few
v_call: TRBV20-1
cdr3_aa: CSARSVKRAEDEAFF
cdr3_nt: TGCAGTGCTAGATCGGTGAAGAGAGCTGAAGATGAAGCTTTCTTT

j_call: TRBJ1-2
d_call: NA
clone_size: few
v_call: TRBV20-1
cdr3_aa: CSAREPLDLNYGYTF
cdr3_nt: TGCAGTGCTAGAGAGCCGCTTGACCTTAACTATGGCTACACCTTC

j_call: TRBJ1-1
d_call: TRBD1
clone_size: few
v_call: TRBV6-5
cdr3_aa: CASSYNRQGGTEAFF
cdr3_nt: TGTGCCAGCAGTTACAATCGACAGGGAGGCACTGAAGCTTTCTTT

j_call: TRBJ1-2
d_call: NA
clone_size: once
v_call: TRBV30
cdr3_aa: CAWSTTKYGYTF
cdr3_nt: TGTGCCTGGAGCACGACGAAATATGGCTACACCTTC

j_call: TRBJ2-5
d_call: TRBD2
clone_size: NA
v_call: TRBV24-1
cdr3_aa: CATSGSGGRYCFETQYF
cdr3_nt: TGTGCCACCAGTGGTAGCGGGGGGCGTTACTGTTTTGAGACCCAGTACTTC

j_call: TRBJ1-1
d_call: NA
clone_size: NA
v_call: TRBV27
cdr3_aa: CASSSPNTEAFF
cdr3_nt: TGTGCCAGCAGTTCACCGAACACTGAAGCTTTCTTT

j_call: TRBJ1-6
d_call: NA
clone_size: few
v_call: TRBV20-1
cdr3_aa: CSAPRGQSSYNSPLHF
cdr3_nt: TGCAGTGCCCCGAGGGGACAAAGCTCCTATAATTCACCCCTCCACTTT

j_call: TRBJ2-1
d_call: TRBD2
clone_size: NA
v_call: TRBV11-2
cdr3_aa: CASSSFLAGRNNEQFF
cdr3_nt: TGTGCCAGCAGCTCTTTTCTAGCGGGGAGAAACAATGAGCAGTTCTTC

j_call: TRBJ2-7
d_call: NA
clone_size: NA
v_call: TRBV20-1
cdr3_aa: CSASGRRVGSYEQYF
cdr3_nt: TGCAGTGCTTCTGGCCGGAGGGTCGGATCCTACGAGCAGTACTTC

j_call: TRBJ1-2
d_call: NA
clone_size: few
v_call: TRBV20-1
cdr3_aa: CSASLLRQNYGYTF
cdr3_nt: TGCAGTGCTAGCCTACTAAGACAGAACTATGGCTACACCTTC

j_call: TRBJ1-5
d_call: NA
clone_size: few
v_call: TRBV6-1
cdr3_aa: CASSVLDRNQPQHF
cdr3_nt: TGTGCCAGCAGCGTCCTGGACCGTAATCAGCCCCAGCATTTT

j_call: TRBJ2-1
d_call: NA
clone_size: NA
v_call: TRBV4-2
cdr3_aa: CASSQIGGSYNEQFF
cdr3_nt: TGTGCCAGCAGCCAGATCGGGGGTTCCTACAATGAGCAGTTCTTC

j_call: TRBJ2-2
d_call: NA
clone_size: few
v_call: TRBV6-1
cdr3_aa: CASSADRTGELFF
cdr3_nt: TGTGCCAGCAGTGCTGACCGGACCGGGGAGCTGTTTTTT

j_call: TRBJ2-6
d_call: NA
clone_size: few
v_call: TRBV10-1
cdr3_aa: CASSDGSGANVLTF
cdr3_nt: TGCGCCAGCAGTGATGGCTCTGGGGCCAACGTCCTGACTTTC

j_call: TRBJ2-5
d_call: NA
clone_size: NA
v_call: TRBV11-2
cdr3_aa: CASSLQGVGETQYF
cdr3_nt: TGTGCCAGCAGCTTACAGGGTGTAGGAGAGACCCAGTACTTC

j_call: TRBJ2-5
d_call: TRBD2
clone_size: NA
v_call: TRBV5-1
cdr3_aa: CASSLSGGKQETQYF
cdr3_nt: TGCGCCAGCAGCCTGAGCGGGGGGAAACAAGAGACCCAGTACTTC

j_call: TRBJ1-1
d_call: NA
clone_size: few
v_call: TRBV20-1
cdr3_aa: CSARGGRTNTEAFF
cdr3_nt: TGCAGTGCTAGAGGTGGCAGGACTAACACTGAAGCTTTCTTT

j_call: TRBJ1-1
d_call: NA
clone_size: NA
v_call: TRBV18
cdr3_aa: CASSPKSGRGEGEAFF
cdr3_nt: TGTGCCAGCTCACCAAAGTCGGGCAGGGGCGAAGGTGAAGCTTTCTTT

j_call: TRBJ2-5
d_call: NA
clone_size: NA
v_call: TRBV20-1
cdr3_aa: CSARAGWETQYF
cdr3_nt: TGCAGTGCTAGAGCGGGGTGGGAGACCCAGTACTTC

j_call: TRBJ1-1
d_call: NA
clone_size: NA
v_call: TRBV6-5
cdr3_aa: CASSYGRNTEAFF
cdr3_nt: TGTGCCAGCAGTTACGGTAGGAACACTGAAGCTTTCTTT

j_call: TRBJ1-6
d_call: TRBD1
clone_size: NA
v_call: TRBV12-3/TRBV12-4
cdr3_aa: CASSLSDRGNSPLHF
cdr3_nt: TGTGCCAGCAGTTTATCGGACAGGGGCAATTCACCCCTCCACTTT

j_call: TRBJ2-1
d_call: NA
clone_size: NA
v_call: TRBV20-1
cdr3_aa: CSAREKLRRGLWNEQFF
cdr3_nt: TGCAGTGCTAGGGAGAAGCTGAGGAGGGGGCTGTGGAATGAGCAGTTCTTC

j_call: TRBJ1-2
d_call: NA
clone_size: NA
v_call: TRBV7-9
cdr3_aa: CASSLAVDVGGGYTF
cdr3_nt: TGTGCCAGCAGCTTAGCAGTTGATGTGGGCGGTGGCTACACCTTC

j_call: TRBJ2-3
d_call: TRBD1
clone_size: NA
v_call: TRBV20-1
cdr3_aa: CSAREGTGTDTQYF
cdr3_nt: TGCAGTGCTAGAGAGGGGACAGGGACAGATACGCAGTATTTT

j_call: TRBJ1-1
d_call: TRBD1
clone_size: NA
v_call: TRBV6-1
cdr3_aa: CASSEGTGAEAFF
cdr3_nt: TGTGCCAGCAGTGAAGGGACAGGGGCTGAAGCTTTCTTT

j_call: TRBJ1-2
d_call: NA
clone_size: few
v_call: TRBV6-1
cdr3_aa: CASSREGRGYGYTF
cdr3_nt: TGTGCCAGCAGCCGCGAGGGACGCGGCTATGGCTACACCTTC

j_call: TRBJ2-1
d_call: NA
clone_size: medium-sized
v_call: TRBV6-1
cdr3_aa: CASSGVYNEQFF
cdr3_nt: TGTGCCAGCAGTGGGGTTTACAATGAGCAGTTCTTC

j_call: TRBJ2-2
d_call: TRBD1
clone_size: few
v_call: TRBV25-1
cdr3_aa: CASSDPGQGNTGELFF
cdr3_nt: TGTGCCAGCAGTGACCCGGGACAGGGGAACACCGGGGAGCTGTTTTTT

j_call: TRBJ1-2
d_call: NA
clone_size: NA
v_call: TRBV12-3/TRBV12-4
cdr3_aa: CASRPQGGDDGYTF
cdr3_nt: TGTGCCAGCAGGCCCCAAGGGGGGGACGATGGCTACACCTTC

j_call: TRBJ2-2
d_call: NA
clone_size: few
v_call: TRBV27
cdr3_aa: CASSRTGTQGAGELFF
cdr3_nt: TGTGCCAGCAGTCGCACCGGGACTCAGGGAGCCGGGGAGCTGTTTTTT

j_call: TRBJ2-6
d_call: NA
clone_size: NA
v_call: TRBV20-1
cdr3_aa: CSSSPPGSGANVLTF
cdr3_nt: TGCAGTTCCTCCCCTCCAGGCTCTGGGGCCAACGTCCTGACTTTC

j_call: TRBJ1-2
d_call: TRBD1
clone_size: NA
v_call: TRBV5-1
cdr3_aa: CASSPTGGLNYGYTF
cdr3_nt: TGCGCCAGCAGCCCCACAGGGGGCCTTAACTATGGCTACACCTTC

j_call: TRBJ2-3
d_call: TRBD2
clone_size: NA
v_call: TRBV19
cdr3_aa: CASSISTSGVTDTQYF
cdr3_nt: TGTGCCAGTAGTATTTCGACTAGCGGGGTCACAGATACGCAGTATTTT

j_call: TRBJ2-5
d_call: NA
clone_size: few
v_call: TRBV6-4
cdr3_aa: CASSEKAEETQYF
cdr3_nt: TGTGCCAGCAGTGAAAAGGCGGAAGAGACCCAGTACTTC